This paragraph reports one T cell receptor beta chain. Its target is unknown. This record comes from a study of cytomegalovirus exposure and HLA in healthy donors. Points from the study as a whole: Most observed TCR sequences were rare, whereas some public TCRs were detected in many donors.

The PCR made use of 60 Vbeta and 13 Jbeta primers. Data came from immunoSEQ multiplex PCR; TCRdb stores just in-frame clones and leaves some out. This sample has more than 130,000 clones; approximately 71% occur once, and the top ten carry 4.9%. At sampling all donors were nominally healthy, likely with unrecorded immune exposures. This receptor was identified in a woman aged 45-65 years in good health and CMV-seronegative. Sequencing used PBMCs.

For the CDR3, the DNA is TGTGCCAGCAGCTTGGAGCTAGCGGGGGCCCACACAGATACGCAGTATTTT. This codes for CASSLELAGAHTDTQYF. The rearrangement joins TRBV5-6 to TRBJ2-3, with 10 nucleotides matching TRBD2. This CDR3 contains 17 residues. Germline V gene data show CDR1 as SGHDT and CDR2 as YYEEEE. V lost 0 bases, J lost 2 bases, and 6 bases stayed unmatched.